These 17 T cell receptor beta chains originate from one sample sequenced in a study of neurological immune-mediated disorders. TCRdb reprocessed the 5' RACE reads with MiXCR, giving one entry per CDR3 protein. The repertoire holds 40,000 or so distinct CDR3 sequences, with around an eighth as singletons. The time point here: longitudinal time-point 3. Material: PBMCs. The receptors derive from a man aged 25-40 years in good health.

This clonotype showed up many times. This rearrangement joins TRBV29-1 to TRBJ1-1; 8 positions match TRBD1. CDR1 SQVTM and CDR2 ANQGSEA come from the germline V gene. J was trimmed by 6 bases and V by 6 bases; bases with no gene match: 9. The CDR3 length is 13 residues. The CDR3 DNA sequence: TGCAGCGTGTCTCTTCAGGGGGCCGCTGAAGCTTTCTTT. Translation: CSVSLQGAAEAFF.

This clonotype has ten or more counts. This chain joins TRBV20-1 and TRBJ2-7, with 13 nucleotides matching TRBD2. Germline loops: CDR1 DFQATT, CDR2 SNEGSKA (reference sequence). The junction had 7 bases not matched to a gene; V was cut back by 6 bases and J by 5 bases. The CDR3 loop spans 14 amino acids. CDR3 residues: CSANGLAGDHEQYF. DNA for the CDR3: TGCAGTGCCAACGGACTAGCGGGAGACCACGAGCAGTACTTC.

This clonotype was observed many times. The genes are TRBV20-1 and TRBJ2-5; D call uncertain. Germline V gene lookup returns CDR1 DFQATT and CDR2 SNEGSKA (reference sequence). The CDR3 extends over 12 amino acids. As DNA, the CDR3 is TGCAGCGGAAAAACGTACCAAGAGACCCAGTACTTC. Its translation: CSGKTYQETQYF.

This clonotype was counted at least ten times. The CDR3 sequence: CASSQYHTMSTDTQYF. The CDR3 nucleotides read TGTGCCAGCAGCCAATATCATACAATGTCCACAGATACGCAGTATTTT. The chain has TRBV3-1 and TRBJ2-3; D is unclear. The CDR3 has 16 amino acids. In germline, CDR1 is LGHDT, CDR2 YNNKEL (reference sequence). Trimming cost V 2 bases and J 2 bases, with 14 bases left between them.

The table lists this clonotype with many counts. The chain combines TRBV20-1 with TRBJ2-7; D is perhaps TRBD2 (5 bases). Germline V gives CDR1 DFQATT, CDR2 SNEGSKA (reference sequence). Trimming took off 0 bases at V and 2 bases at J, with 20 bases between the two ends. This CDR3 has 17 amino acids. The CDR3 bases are TGCAGTGCTAGAGATCGAGCAAGCGGAGCTCTGACCTACGAGCAGTACTTC. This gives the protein CSARDRASGALTYEQYF.

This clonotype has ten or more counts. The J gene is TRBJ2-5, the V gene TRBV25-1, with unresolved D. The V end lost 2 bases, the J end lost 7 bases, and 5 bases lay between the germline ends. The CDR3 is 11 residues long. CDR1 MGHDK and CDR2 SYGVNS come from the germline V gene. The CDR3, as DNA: TGTGCCAGCAGTGAAGCCACGACCCAGTACTTC. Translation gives CASSEATTQYF.

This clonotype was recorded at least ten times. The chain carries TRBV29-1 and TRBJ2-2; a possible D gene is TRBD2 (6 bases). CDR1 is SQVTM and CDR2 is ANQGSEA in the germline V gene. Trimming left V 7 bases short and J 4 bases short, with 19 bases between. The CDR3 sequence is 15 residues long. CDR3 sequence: CSAAPRELGTGELFF. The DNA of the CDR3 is TGCAGCGCCGCCCCCCGGGAGTTGGGCACCGGGGAGCTGTTTTTT.

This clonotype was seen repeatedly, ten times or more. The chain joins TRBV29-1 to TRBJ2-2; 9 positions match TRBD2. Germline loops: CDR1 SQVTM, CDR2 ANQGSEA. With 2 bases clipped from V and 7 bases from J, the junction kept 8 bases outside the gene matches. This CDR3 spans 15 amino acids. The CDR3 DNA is TGCAGCGTTGAAAGAGCGGGAGGAGGGAACGGGGAGCTGTTTTTT. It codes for CSVERAGGGNGELFF.

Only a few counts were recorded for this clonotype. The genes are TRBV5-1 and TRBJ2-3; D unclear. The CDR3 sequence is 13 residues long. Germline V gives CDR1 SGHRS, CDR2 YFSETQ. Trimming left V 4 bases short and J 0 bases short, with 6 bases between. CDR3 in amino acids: CASSPLSTDTQYF. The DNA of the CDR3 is TGCGCCAGCAGCCCCTTGAGCACAGATACGCAGTATTTT.

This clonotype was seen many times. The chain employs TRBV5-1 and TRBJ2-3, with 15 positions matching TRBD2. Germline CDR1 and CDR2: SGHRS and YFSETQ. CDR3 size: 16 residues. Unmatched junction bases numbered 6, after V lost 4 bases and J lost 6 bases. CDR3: CASSPGLAGGKDTQYF. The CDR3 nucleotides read TGCGCCAGCAGCCCGGGACTAGCGGGAGGAAAGGATACGCAGTATTTT.

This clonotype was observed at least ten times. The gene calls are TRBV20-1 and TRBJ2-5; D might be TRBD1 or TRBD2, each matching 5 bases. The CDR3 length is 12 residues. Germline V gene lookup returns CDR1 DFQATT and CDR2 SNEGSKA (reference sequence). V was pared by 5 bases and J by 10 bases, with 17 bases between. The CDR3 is CSAPRPRGDQYF. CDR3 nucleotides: TGCAGTGCTCCCCGCCCCCGAGGGGACCAGTACTTC.

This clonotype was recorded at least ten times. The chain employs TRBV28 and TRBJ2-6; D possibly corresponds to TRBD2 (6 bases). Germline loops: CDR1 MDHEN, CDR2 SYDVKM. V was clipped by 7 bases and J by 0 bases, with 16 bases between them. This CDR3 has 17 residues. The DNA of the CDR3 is TGTGCCAGCATTCACGGGGGTCCCCTCTCTGGGGCCAACGTCCTGACTTTC. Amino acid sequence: CASIHGGPLSGANVLTF.

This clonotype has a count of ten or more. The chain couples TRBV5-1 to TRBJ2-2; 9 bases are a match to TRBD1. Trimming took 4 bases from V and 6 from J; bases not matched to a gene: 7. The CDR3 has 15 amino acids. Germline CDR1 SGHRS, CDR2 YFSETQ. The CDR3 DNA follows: TGCGCCAGCAGCACGGGACAGGGAATGGCCGGGGAGCTGTTTTTT. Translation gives CASSTGQGMAGELFF.

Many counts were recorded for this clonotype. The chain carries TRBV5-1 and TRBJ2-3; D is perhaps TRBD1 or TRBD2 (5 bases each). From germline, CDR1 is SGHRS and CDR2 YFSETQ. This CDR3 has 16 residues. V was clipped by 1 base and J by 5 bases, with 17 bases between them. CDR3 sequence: CASSLTDTPRGDTQYF. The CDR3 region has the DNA TGCGCCAGCAGCTTGACGGACACTCCGAGGGGAGATACGCAGTATTTT.

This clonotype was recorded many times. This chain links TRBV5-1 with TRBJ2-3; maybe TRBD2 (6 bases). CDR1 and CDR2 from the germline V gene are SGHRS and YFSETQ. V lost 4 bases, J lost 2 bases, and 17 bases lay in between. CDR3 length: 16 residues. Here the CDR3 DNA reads TGCGCCAGCAGCGGGAGACTAGTTATCGACACAGATACGCAGTATTTT. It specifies CASSGRLVIDTDTQYF.

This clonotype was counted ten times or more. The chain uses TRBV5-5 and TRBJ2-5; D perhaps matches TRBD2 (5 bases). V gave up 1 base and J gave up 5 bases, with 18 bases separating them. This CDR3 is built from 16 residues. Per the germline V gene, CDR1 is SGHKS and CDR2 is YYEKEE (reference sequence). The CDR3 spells CASSLRGITNSETQYF. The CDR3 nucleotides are TGTGCCAGCAGCTTGAGAGGGATCACAAATTCGGAGACCCAGTACTTC.

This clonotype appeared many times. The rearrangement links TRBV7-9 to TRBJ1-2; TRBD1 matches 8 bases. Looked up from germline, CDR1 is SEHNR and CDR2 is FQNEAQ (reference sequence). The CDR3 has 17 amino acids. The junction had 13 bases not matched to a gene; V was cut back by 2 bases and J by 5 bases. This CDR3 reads CASSLTSSGGDMYGYTF. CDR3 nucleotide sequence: TGTGCCAGCAGCTTAACGTCGTCAGGGGGCGACATGTATGGCTACACCTTC. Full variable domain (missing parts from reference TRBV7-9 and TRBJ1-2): DTGVSQNPRHKITKRGQNVTFRCDPISEHNRLYWYRQTLGQGPEFLTYFQNEAQLEKSRLLSDRFSAERPKGSFSTLEIQRTEQGDSAMYLCASSLTSSGGDMYGYTFGSGTRLTVV.